The 15 T cell receptor beta chains presented below share a single source sample, sequenced in a study of OX40 agonist ivuxolimab in advanced cancers. TCRdb's copy holds only in-frame clones and misses some; the assay was immunoSEQ multiplex PCR. Of around 51,000 clones listed, around nine tenths are singletons. Sequences were derived from CD4+ or CD8+ T cells sorted from blood, sampled in a trial of the OX40 agonist ivuxolimab. Source of these receptors: an adult with an advanced solid tumor such as melanoma, head and neck, liver or kidney cancer.

This sequence joins TRBV28 and TRBJ2-1, with 10 bases identical to TRBD1. V dropped 6 bases and J dropped 3; count of bases not matched to a gene: 2. The CDR3 covers 14 residues. The germline V gene encodes CDR1 MDHEN and CDR2 SYDVKM. The CDR3 DNA is TGTGCCAGCAGCGGACAGGGGGGCTACAATGAGCAGTTCTTC. Protein: CASSGQGGYNEQFF.

This clone has only a few counts. The rearrangement links TRBV7-8 to TRBJ2-3, with D perhaps TRBD2 (6 bases). The V gene lost 2 bases and the J gene lost 0 bases, with 15 bases spanning the gap. The germline gives CDR1 SGHVS, CDR2 FQNEAQ. This CDR3 is built from 17 residues. The CDR3 spells CASSLFLAITSTDTQYF. For the CDR3, the DNA is TGTGCCAGCAGCTTATTCCTAGCGATTACGAGCACAGATACGCAGTATTTT.

This clone was picked up a small number of times. J is TRBJ2-1 and V is TRBV18, with TRBD1 as a possible D gene (5 bases). Trimming removed 1 base at V and 5 bases at J, with 9 bases between. The CDR3 sequence is 14 residues long. Germline V gene lookup returns CDR1 KGHSH and CDR2 LQKENI. Here the CDR3 reads CASSPLGQDNEQFF. The CDR3 DNA follows: TGTGCCAGCTCACCACTAGGACAAGACAATGAGCAGTTCTTC.

This chain joins TRBV5-5 and TRBJ2-3; TRBD1 might be the D (6 bases). The CDR3 is 14 residues long. Trimming took off 3 bases at V and 2 bases at J, with 10 bases between the two ends. Germline V CDR1 and CDR2: SGHKS, YYEKEE (reference sequence). Here the CDR3 DNA reads TGTGCCAGCAGCTCAGGACAGACCACAGATACGCAGTATTTT. This gives the protein CASSSGQTTDTQYF.

The CDR3 loop is CASIFSRSSNQPQHF. CDR3 nucleotide sequence: TGTGCCAGCATTTTCAGCAGAAGTAGCAATCAGCCCCAGCATTTT. The rearrangement links TRBV6-1 to TRBJ1-5; D not resolved. The CDR3 loop spans 15 amino acids. CDR1 is MNHNS, CDR2 SASEGT, per germline. V lost 7 bases to trimming and J lost 0 bases, with 13 bases between them.

The CDR3 protein is CASSRTGWSGELFF. CDR3 coding DNA: TGTGCCAGCTCACGGACAGGTTGGTCCGGGGAGCTGTTTTTT. The V and J genes are TRBV18 and TRBJ2-2, with 7 bases fitting TRBD1. V dropped 4 bases and J dropped 6; count of bases not matched to a gene: 5. This CDR3 region has 14 residues. Germline V CDR1 and CDR2: KGHSH, LQKENI.

The chain carries TRBV7-8 and TRBJ1-2; D call uncertain. Germline CDR1 is SGHVS and CDR2 is FQNEAQ. Trimming shortened V by 6 bases and J by 5 bases, and 16 bases separated the two germline ends. The CDR3 loop spans 14 amino acids. CDR3 DNA sequence: TGTGCCAGCAGTCCCCCTGAGGACGAGTATGGCTACACCTTC. It codes for CASSPPEDEYGYTF.

The chain uses TRBV11-2 and TRBJ1-2; a possible D gene is TRBD1 (5 bases). Per germline, CDR1 SGHAT and CDR2 FQNNGV. Trimming pared 3 bases from V and 8 bases from J, leaving 13 bases between. The CDR3 extends over 13 amino acids. CDR3 sequence (DNA): TGTGCCAGCAGCTTTCCGGGGCTAGGCGGCTACACCTTC. Its protein is CASSFPGLGGYTF.

This clone was counted a single time. V and J are TRBV2 and TRBJ2-3; D might be TRBD1 (5 bases). Germline loops: CDR1 SNHLY, CDR2 FYNNEI. This CDR3 spans 11 amino acids. The V end was cut by 10 bases, the J end by 7 bases, with 12 bases between. CDR3 in DNA: TGTGCCACGAGCGACAGCTATACGCAGTATTTT. Its protein product is CATSDSYTQYF.

V is TRBV18 and J is TRBJ1-6, with D possibly matching TRBD1 (5 bases). CDR1 is KGHSH, CDR2 LQKENI, per germline. The germline V and J ends were trimmed by 2 bases and 9 bases, with 11 bases remaining between them. The CDR3 has 14 residues. The CDR3 protein is CASSPTAGVSPLHF. In DNA, the CDR3 is TGTGCCAGCTCACCAACCGCGGGGGTTTCACCCCTCCACTTT.

V gene TRBV9 combines with J gene TRBJ2-5, with 10 bases that match TRBD2. With V trimmed by 3 bases and J by 5 bases, 10 bases remained unmatched. The CDR3 length is 16 residues. The V gene's germline CDR1 is SGDLS and CDR2 YYNGEE. The CDR3 region is CASSAPGLAGDETQYF. The CDR3 region has the DNA TGTGCCAGCAGCGCCCCCGGCCTAGCGGGAGATGAGACCCAGTACTTC.

The rearrangement uses TRBV6-6 and TRBJ2-2; D gene ambiguous. V gave up 3 bases and J gave up 5 bases, with 7 bases separating them. The CDR3 covers 13 residues. The germline V gene has CDR1 MNHNY and CDR2 SVGAGI (reference sequence). Written as DNA, the CDR3 is TGTGCCAGCAGTTATCCCGTTACCGGGGAGCTGTTTTTT. Amino acid sequence: CASSYPVTGELFF.

This rearrangement joins TRBV28 to TRBJ1-6, with no clear D. The length of the CDR3 is 11 residues. Germline V lookup: CDR1 MDHEN, CDR2 SYDVKM. Trimming removed 4 bases from V and 7 bases from J, with 2 bases in between. The CDR3 reads CASSSNSPLHF. The DNA of the CDR3 is TGTGCCAGCAGTTCAAATTCACCCCTCCACTTT.

The CDR3 nucleotides read TGTGCCAGCAGCGACTGGGGATACGAGCAGTACTTC. It translates to CASSDWGYEQYF. The chain joins TRBV6-1 to TRBJ2-7, with D unclear. This CDR3 contains 12 residues. V was cut by 6 bases and J by 4 bases, with 10 bases left in between. The germline gives CDR1 MNHNS, CDR2 SASEGT.

The chain employs TRBV30 and TRBJ1-5; perhaps TRBD1 as D (5 bases). The germline V gene encodes CDR1 GTSNPN and CDR2 SVGIG (reference sequence). Trimming removed 3 bases from V and 2 bases from J, with 8 bases in between. The CDR3 consists of 13 residues. The CDR3 spells CAWSLQGNQPQHF. Here the CDR3 DNA reads TGTGCCTGGAGCCTACAGGGCAATCAGCCCCAGCATTTT.